These 13 T cell receptor beta chains came from one sample sequenced in a study of CD8+ T cells in alopecia areata. TCR sequencing used cDNA made by reverse transcription of extracted RNA. Measured with immunoSEQ multiplex PCR; TCRdb has only the in-frame clones, and not every one. The table has 150,000 or so clones, approximately 87% seen once; the top ten hold more than 12%. The sequencing used CD8+ T cells sorted from blood, collected at week 0. The source is a human donor with alopecia areata.

The V gene is TRBV4-1, the J gene TRBJ2-1; 9 positions agree with TRBD2. This CDR3 spans 21 amino acids. CDR1 is MGHRA and CDR2 is YSYEKL in the germline V gene. The V segment lost 0 bases and the J segment 0 bases; nucleotides outside the gene matches: 15. For the CDR3, the DNA is TGCGCCAGCAGCCAAGATCGGGGTAGCGGGGGTTTACCCAGCTCCTACAATGAGCAGTTCTTC. It is translated as CASSQDRGSGGLPSSYNEQFF.

The chain joins TRBV28 to TRBJ1-2; unclear D gene. V was shortened by 9 bases and J by 0 bases, with 17 bases between the two germline ends. The CDR3 totals 15 residues. Looked up from germline, CDR1 is MDHEN and CDR2 is SYDVKM. The chain's CDR3 is CASSIPGLANYGYTF. The CDR3 bases are TGTGCCAGTTCGATACCGGGCCTAGCTAACTATGGCTACACCTTC.

Only a few counts were recorded for this clone. This rearrangement joins TRBV7-9 to TRBJ2-7; TRBD1 matches 8 bases. This CDR3 is 15 amino acids long. V lost 4 bases to trimming and J lost 5 bases; unmatched junction nucleotides: 10. Germline CDR1 reads SEHNR; CDR2 reads FQNEAQ (reference sequence). This CDR3 reads CASSSPRTGIHEQYF. CDR3 DNA sequence: TGTGCCAGCAGCTCCCCCCGGACAGGGATCCACGAGCAGTACTTC. The variable domain in full, completed from reference TRBV7-9 and TRBJ2-7, reads DTGVSQNPRHKITKRGQNVTFRCDPISEHNRLYWYRQTLGQGPEFLTYFQNEAQLEKSRLLSDRFSAERPKGSFSTLEIQRTEQGDSAMYLCASSSPRTGIHEQYFGPGTRLTVT.

V gene TRBV9 combines with J gene TRBJ2-5, with D maybe TRBD1 (5 bases). V was cut by 2 bases and J by 4 bases, with 12 bases left in between. The CDR3 spans 14 residues. Per the germline V gene, CDR1 is SGDLS and CDR2 is YYNGEE. The CDR3 coding sequence is TGTGCCAGCAGCGTCGGCAGGGCTCGAGAGACCCAGTACTTC. Protein sequence: CASSVGRARETQYF.

This chain links TRBV7-3 with TRBJ2-2; no definite D call. Trimming removed 5 bases at V and 5 bases at J, with 12 bases between. Germline CDR1 reads SGHTA; CDR2 reads FQGTGA. There are 14 residues in the CDR3. In nucleotides, the CDR3 is TGTGCCAGCAGCCCTTACATGGGTACCGGGGAGCTGTTTTTT. It translates to CASSPYMGTGELFF.

V is TRBV29-1 and J is TRBJ2-3, with D possibly being TRBD2 (6 bases). This CDR3 region has 19 residues. The germline CDR1 and CDR2 sequences are SQVTM and ANQGSEA. Trimming left V 3 bases short and J 5 bases short, with 30 bases between. CDR3 sequence reads: CSVELTSYGRSETGDTQYF. CDR3 coding DNA: TGCAGCGTTGAGCTAACTAGCTATGGACGTTCGGAGACTGGAGATACGCAGTATTTT.

The chain links TRBV5-1 to TRBJ1-5; unclear D gene. Trimming took 2 bases from V and 0 from J, leaving 9 bases between them. This CDR3 spans 15 amino acids. Germline V gene data show CDR1 as SGHRS and CDR2 as YFSETQ. The CDR3 loop is CASSFGENSNQPQHF. The CDR3 DNA sequence: TGCGCCAGCAGCTTTGGGGAAAATAGCAATCAGCCCCAGCATTTT.

This chain connects TRBV5-1 to TRBJ1-3; the D is unclear. CDR3 size: 15 residues. V dropped 3 bases and J dropped 4 bases, with 14 bases sitting between them. Germline values: CDR1 SGHRS, CDR2 YFSETQ. CDR3 residues: CASSSQDALGNTIYF. CDR3 DNA: TGCGCCAGCAGCTCTCAGGACGCACTGGGAAACACCATATATTTT.

The chain carries TRBV11-2 and TRBJ2-7; TRBD1 matches 9 bases. This CDR3 has 14 residues. CDR1 is SGHAT, CDR2 FQNNGV, per germline. J was trimmed by 0 bases and V by 5 bases; bases with no gene match: 2. CDR3 region: CASSEGQGSYEQYF. In DNA, the CDR3 is TGTGCCAGCAGCGAGGGACAGGGCTCCTACGAGCAGTACTTC.

This clone was counted between two and nine times. The rearrangement joins TRBV7-2 to TRBJ2-1; 12 nucleotides align to TRBD2. Per germline, CDR1 SGHTA and CDR2 FQGNSA. This CDR3 region has 16 residues. V was clipped by 0 bases and J by 6 bases; unmatched bases: 3. The CDR3 DNA reads TGTGCCAGCAGCTTAGCTGGACTAGCGGGAATCAATGAGCAGTTCTTC. It translates to CASSLAGLAGINEQFF.

The chain uses TRBV4-1 and TRBJ2-1, with D hard to call. CDR3 size: 13 residues. Germline V gene sequence: CDR1 MGHRA, CDR2 YSYEKL. Trimming removed 1 base at V and 8 bases at J, with 9 bases between. The CDR3 sequence is CASSQGTNYEQFF. The CDR3 region has the DNA TGCGCCAGCAGCCAAGGAACTAATTATGAGCAGTTCTTC.

The J gene is TRBJ1-1, the V gene TRBV19; possible D gene TRBD1, 6 bases. The V end lost 4 bases, the J end lost 2 bases, and 14 bases lay between the germline ends. The CDR3 sequence is 15 residues long. The germline gives CDR1 LNHDA, CDR2 SQIVND (reference sequence). The CDR3 loop reads CASSTGQYTNTEAFF. The CDR3 DNA sequence: TGTGCCAGTAGTACCGGACAGTATACTAACACTGAAGCTTTCTTT.

A word on this clone: An end of the junction does not agree with germline; a read error may underlie this. The chain joins TRBV10-3 to TRBJ2-3, with TRBD2 matching over 9 bases. This CDR3 is built from 16 residues. Looked up from germline, CDR1 is ENHRY and CDR2 is SYGVKD. The CDR3 protein is CASSDSVAGGTDTQYF. The CDR3 DNA follows: TGTGCCAGCAGTGACTCGGTAGCGGGGGGCACAGATACGCAGTATTTT.